The 32 T cell receptor beta chains below come from one sample, sequenced in a study of blood T cell repertoires in COVID-19. Produced via immunoSEQ multiplex PCR; TCRdb's table is partial and in-frame only. The sample records roughly 170,000 clones, 79% being singletons. Specimen: peripheral blood. These TCRs come from a woman in her sixties with COVID-19, enrolled during active disease.

This clone appeared many times. Additional DNA sequences in this sample encode the identical CDR3. The V and J genes are TRBV11-2 and TRBJ2-5; perhaps TRBD1 as D (5 bases). Germline lookup yields CDR1 SGHAT and CDR2 FQNNGV. CDR3 length: 13 amino acids. V was cut by 1 base and J by 5 bases, with 8 bases left in between. CDR3 region: CASSLAGMETQYF. The CDR3 DNA is TGTGCCAGCAGCTTAGCAGGGATGGAGACCCAGTACTTC.

This chain joins TRBV12-3 or TRBV12-4 and TRBJ2-2; 7 bases are shared with TRBD2. The J segment lost 6 bases and the V segment lost 2 bases, leaving 0 bases of the junction unmatched. The CDR3 has 13 residues. CDR3 sequence reads: CASSLTSAGELFF. The CDR3 DNA sequence: TGTGCCAGCAGTTTAACTAGCGCCGGGGAGCTGTTTTTT.

V gene TRBV5-1 combines with J gene TRBJ1-2; 7 nucleotides agree with TRBD1. J lost 3 bases, V lost 0 bases, and 14 bases had no gene match. This CDR3 comprises 18 residues. Germline V gene data show CDR1 as SGHRS and CDR2 as YFSETQ. DNA of the CDR3: TGCGCCAGCAGCTTGGGTCGGGACAGCCTTACTCGGGACTATGGCTACACCTTC. This encodes CASSLGRDSLTRDYGYTF.

Turning to this clone: Additional DNA sequences in this sample encode the identical CDR3. The chain couples TRBV5-1 to TRBJ2-3, with 9 bases identical to TRBD1. The germline V gene has CDR1 SGHRS and CDR2 YFSETQ. The CDR3 covers 14 residues. With 4 bases clipped from V and 4 bases from J, the junction kept 4 bases outside the gene matches. The CDR3 loop is CASSPGTGSDTQYF. DNA for the CDR3: TGCGCCAGCAGCCCCGGGACAGGGTCAGATACGCAGTATTTT.

The chain has TRBV6-5 and TRBJ2-4; 8 positions agree with TRBD1. Germline loops: CDR1 MNHEY, CDR2 SVGAGI. Trimming took 5 bases from V and 1 from J; bases not matched to a gene: 4. The CDR3 has 15 amino acids. The CDR3 loop reads CASSPWTGAKNIQYF. The CDR3 DNA follows: TGTGCCAGCAGTCCTTGGACAGGGGCCAAAAACATTCAGTACTTC.

This chain joins TRBV5-4 and TRBJ2-5; 11 positions match TRBD2. CDR1 and CDR2 from the germline V gene are SGHNT and YYREEE (reference sequence). V lost 2 bases to trimming and J lost 1 base; unmatched junction nucleotides: 1. The CDR3 consists of 15 residues. The CDR3 loop is CASSFSGGGQETQYF. CDR3 nucleotides: TGTGCCAGCAGCTTTAGCGGGGGGGGCCAAGAGACCCAGTACTTC.

This rearrangement joins TRBV28 to TRBJ2-3; 10 bases align to TRBD2. Trimming took 1 base from V and 7 from J; bases not matched to a gene: 5. In germline, CDR1 is MDHEN, CDR2 SYDVKM. The CDR3 sequence is 15 residues long. The CDR3 reads CASSLFTSGEHTQYF. The CDR3 nucleotides read TGTGCCAGCAGTTTATTCACTAGCGGGGAACATACGCAGTATTTT.

This clone occurred once. This chain links TRBV9 with TRBJ2-1; 7 bases match TRBD1. Trimming at V came to 4 bases and at J to 4 bases, leaving 8 bases not matched to a gene. The germline V gene encodes CDR1 SGDLS and CDR2 YYNGEE. The CDR3 consists of 15 residues. The CDR3 region has the DNA TGTGCCAGCAGCCCGCGACAGGGCCTTTACAATGAGCAGTTCTTC. This sequence encodes CASSPRQGLYNEQFF.

The chain is built from TRBV19 and TRBJ2-3, with 9 bases that match TRBD2. CDR1 and CDR2 (germline): LNHDA, SQIVND (reference sequence). This CDR3 contains 11 residues. CDR3 sequence (DNA): TGTGCTAGCGGGAGAGGGGAAACGCAGTATTTT. Translated: CASGRGETQYF. Complete variable domain (other parts from reference TRBV19 and TRBJ2-3): DGGITQSPKYLFRKEGQNVTLSCEQNLNHDAMYWYRQDPGQGLRLIYYSQIVNDFQKGDIAEGYSVSREKKESFPLTVTSAQKNPTAFYLCASGRGETQYFGPGTRLTVL.

This clone has only one observation. V and J are TRBV7-8 and TRBJ2-5, with 8 bases fitting TRBD2. Losses at the gene ends were 4 bases for V and 1 base for J; bases not matched to a gene: 11. The germline V gene has CDR1 SGHVS and CDR2 FQNEAQ. The CDR3 contains 17 residues. CDR3 DNA sequence: TGTGCCAGCAGCTCGGGGGGTAGCGGGGCCGTCCAAGAGACCCAGTACTTC. Its protein is CASSSGGSGAVQETQYF.

The rearrangement joins TRBV6-2 or TRBV6-3 to TRBJ1-2, with D unresolved. CDR3 size: 12 residues. Germline V lookup: CDR1 MNHEY, CDR2 SVGEGT. V was shortened by 2 bases and J by 5 bases, with 6 bases between the two germline ends. The CDR3: CASSYGEYGYTF. CDR3 DNA: TGTGCCAGCAGTTACGGGGAGTATGGCTACACCTTC.

The CDR3 DNA reads as TGTGCCAGCAGCCCCGGGAAGGTCTACGGCTACACCTTC. This sequence encodes CASSPGKVYGYTF. The chain links TRBV7-9 to TRBJ1-2; no definite D call. Germline V lookup: CDR1 SEHNR, CDR2 FQNEAQ (reference sequence). The CDR3 has 13 residues. Deletions cut 5 bases from V and 8 bases from J, with 15 bases between.

The genes are TRBV7-9 and TRBJ2-7; D gene unclear. Germline CDR1 SEHNR, CDR2 FQNEAQ (reference sequence). This CDR3 has 15 amino acids. The V end was cut by 0 bases, the J end by 4 bases, with 13 bases between. For the CDR3, the DNA is TGTGCCAGCAGCTTAGCACCAACAAATCGTTACGAGCAGTACTTC. Encoded protein: CASSLAPTNRYEQYF.

This sequence joins TRBV6-2 or TRBV6-3 and TRBJ2-3; weak D call: TRBD2 (6 bases). The CDR3 sequence is 16 residues long. Trimming took off 2 bases at V and 2 bases at J, with 14 bases between the two ends. Germline values: CDR1 MNHEY, CDR2 SVGEGT. CDR3 protein: CASSYGVADLTDTQYF. CDR3 coding DNA: TGTGCCAGCAGTTACGGGGTAGCGGACCTCACAGATACGCAGTATTTT.

This sequence joins TRBV5-5 and TRBJ2-2, with D possibly TRBD2 on 7 matching bases. The V gene's germline CDR1 is SGHKS and CDR2 YYEKEE (reference sequence). Between the trimmed V and J ends, which lost 5 bases and 6 bases, there was a span of 17 bases. The CDR3 loop spans 15 amino acids. CDR3 region: CASSPWGGDAGELFF. The CDR3 DNA reads as TGTGCCAGCAGTCCTTGGGGGGGCGATGCCGGGGAGCTGTTTTTT. The full variable domain, completed using reference TRBV5-5 and TRBJ2-2, is DAGVTQSPTHLIKTRGQQVTLRCSPISGHKSVSWYQQVLGQGPQFIFQYYEKEERGRGNFPDRFSARQFPNYSSELNVNALLLGDSALYLCASSPWGGDAGELFFGEGSRLTVL.

The rearrangement uses TRBV5-1 and TRBJ2-2; 8 nucleotides align to TRBD2. The CDR3 runs to 16 residues. The trim removed 0 bases at V and 6 bases at J, leaving 7 bases unmatched. Germline V gives CDR1 SGHRS, CDR2 YFSETQ. CDR3 sequence (DNA): TGCGCCAGCAGCTTGGGGCTGGGACTAGAGTCCGGGGAGCTGTTTTTT. This sequence encodes CASSLGLGLESGELFF. The full variable domain, with the rest looked up from reference TRBV5-1 and TRBJ2-2, is KAGVTQTPRYLIKTRGQQVTLSCSPISGHRSVSWYQQTPGQGLQFLFEYFSETQRNKGNFPGRFSGRQFSNSRSEMNVSTLELGDSALYLCASSLGLGLESGELFFGEGSRLTVL.

This rearrangement joins TRBV6-5 to TRBJ1-1; 7 nucleotides line up with TRBD1. V was clipped by 4 bases and J by 3 bases; unmatched bases: 8. Germline V lookup: CDR1 MNHEY, CDR2 SVGAGI. The CDR3 contains 15 residues. The CDR3 loop is CASSFDRQGYTEAFF. CDR3 nucleotides: TGTGCCAGCAGTTTCGATCGACAGGGTTACACTGAAGCTTTCTTT.

The V and J genes are TRBV19 and TRBJ2-7; TRBD1 matches 10 bases. There are 13 residues in the CDR3. The trim removed 4 bases at V and 3 bases at J, leaving 0 bases unmatched. CDR1 is LNHDA, CDR2 SQIVND, per germline (reference sequence). This chain's CDR3 is CASSRTGGYEQYV. The CDR3 DNA reads TGTGCCAGTAGTAGGACAGGGGGCTACGAGCAGTACGTC.

This sequence joins TRBV28 and TRBJ1-5; D not resolved. CDR1 and CDR2 from the germline V gene are MDHEN and SYDVKM. V dropped 6 bases and J dropped 2 bases, with 11 bases sitting between them. This CDR3 region has 14 residues. CDR3 in DNA: TGTGCCAGCAGCATTTCGGTGGGCAATCAGCCCCAGCATTTT. It encodes CASSISVGNQPQHF.

This clone has just one count. The V gene is TRBV7-3, the J gene TRBJ2-1, with D tentatively TRBD2 (6 bases). CDR1 is SGHTA, CDR2 FQGTGA, per germline. Trimming stripped 4 bases from V and 3 bases from J, with 13 bases between. The CDR3 covers 15 residues. CDR3 residues: CASSSGRDYYNEQFF. CDR3 nucleotide sequence: TGTGCCAGCAGCTCGGGGCGGGATTACTACAATGAGCAGTTCTTC.

In regard to this clone: Other DNA sequences from this sample encode an identical CDR3 as well. The rearrangement joins TRBV15 to TRBJ1-2; TRBD1 agrees at 9 bases. This CDR3 region has 14 residues. V trimming: 3 bases; J trimming: 4 bases; junction bases outside the gene matches: 3. Germline CDR1 LNHNV, CDR2 YYDKDF (reference sequence). The DNA of the CDR3 is TGTGCCACCAGCAGGGACAGGGGCGGCTATGGCTACACCTTC. It codes for CATSRDRGGYGYTF.

The chain joins TRBV9 to TRBJ2-1, with D perhaps matching TRBD1 (6 bases). Trimming took off 2 bases at V and 0 bases at J, with 18 bases between the two ends. CDR1 and CDR2 from the germline V gene are SGDLS and YYNGEE. The CDR3 consists of 18 residues. The CDR3 here is CASSVSGRQASSYNEQFF. CDR3 sequence (DNA): TGTGCCAGCAGCGTGAGTGGGAGACAGGCCTCCTCCTACAATGAGCAGTTCTTC.

The chain couples TRBV5-6 to TRBJ2-3; 12 bases are shared with TRBD2. Trimming took 3 bases from V and 8 from J; bases not matched to a gene: 7. Germline CDR1 is SGHDT and CDR2 is YYEEEE. The length of the CDR3 is 15 residues. Here the CDR3 reads CASSSRTSGIVTQYF. The CDR3 DNA reads TGTGCCAGCAGCTCTAGGACTAGCGGGATTGTTACGCAGTATTTT.

This clone was recorded a few times. The gene calls are TRBV5-1 and TRBJ2-5; D possibly corresponds to TRBD2 (6 bases). The CDR3 runs to 17 residues. The germline V and J ends were trimmed by 0 bases and 1 base, with 16 bases remaining between them. Per the germline V gene, CDR1 is SGHRS and CDR2 is YFSETQ. The CDR3 here is CASSLGPSRGTQETQYF. CDR3 coding DNA: TGCGCCAGCAGCTTGGGCCCATCGCGGGGTACCCAAGAGACCCAGTACTTC.

This clone was counted between two and nine times. The CDR3 loop is CASRGAGDLYEQYF. The CDR3 DNA reads as TGTGCCAGCAGGGGAGCAGGGGACCTCTACGAGCAGTACTTC. This chain connects TRBV28 to TRBJ2-7; tentatively, D is TRBD1 (6 bases). CDR3 length: 14 amino acids. V lost 6 bases to trimming and J lost 3 bases, with 15 bases between them. Germline-derived CDR1 and CDR2 are MDHEN and SYDVKM. Full variable domain (missing parts from reference TRBV28 and TRBJ2-7): DVKVTQSSRYLVKRTGEKVFLECVQDMDHENMFWYRQDPGLGLRLIYFSYDVKMKEKGDIPEGYSVSREKKERFSLILESASTNQTSMYLCASRGAGDLYEQYFGPGTRLTVT.

The genes are TRBV30 and TRBJ1-4; 10 nucleotides agree with TRBD1. Germline loops: CDR1 GTSNPN, CDR2 SVGIG (reference sequence). This CDR3 region has 13 residues. V shed 5 bases and J 6 bases; nucleotides not matched to a gene: 3. The CDR3 DNA follows: TGTGCCTGGGCAGGACAGGGGGATGAAAAACTGTTTTTT. Translated, it gives CAWAGQGDEKLFF.

The CDR3 nucleotides read TGTGCCTGGAGTGTTTGGGGACAGGGCAGTTACGAGCAGTACTTC. It translates to CAWSVWGQGSYEQYF. The chain recombines TRBV30 with TRBJ2-7, with 9 bases aligning to TRBD1. Germline V gives CDR1 GTSNPN, CDR2 SVGIG (reference sequence). With 0 bases clipped from V and 4 bases from J, the junction kept 7 bases outside the gene matches. The CDR3 extends over 15 amino acids. The full variable domain, in which reference TRBV30 and TRBJ2-7 provide the parts outside the CDR3, is SQTIHQWPATLVQPVGSPLSLECTVEGTSNPNLYWYRQAAGRGLQLLFYSVGIGQISSEVPQNLSASRPQDRQFILSSKKLLLSDSGFYLCAWSVWGQGSYEQYFGPGTRLTVT.

The V call is TRBV10-3, the J call TRBJ2-3, with 8 bases identical to TRBD1. The V gene end was trimmed by 8 bases and the J gene end by 3 bases; junction bases not matched to a gene: 7. The CDR3 extends over 14 amino acids. Germline V gives CDR1 ENHRY, CDR2 SYGVKD. Here the CDR3 DNA reads TGTGCCATCCGCCCCGGACAGGGAACAGATACGCAGTATTTT. Translating it yields CAIRPGQGTDTQYF.

The chain couples TRBV6-5 to TRBJ2-7; 9 nucleotides line up with TRBD2. The CDR3 runs 14 residues. The V and J ends lost 7 bases and 0 bases, in that order; junction bases with no gene match: 4. Germline V lookup: CDR1 MNHEY, CDR2 SVGAGI. The CDR3: CASKKRGVSYEQYV. The CDR3 DNA reads TGTGCCAGCAAAAAGCGGGGGGTCTCCTACGAGCAGTACGTC.

About this clone itself: One junction end does not reproduce the germline sequence, and a read error may be involved. The V gene is TRBV7-7, the J gene TRBJ2-5; tentative D call: TRBD1 (6 bases). The CDR3 length is 15 residues. Germline lookup yields CDR1 SSHAT and CDR2 FNYEAQ (reference sequence). CDR3 coding DNA: TGTGCTAGCAGCTTCGGTACAGGGTATCAAGAGACCCAGTACTTC. It codes for CASSFGTGYQETQYF.

This rearrangement joins TRBV30 to TRBJ2-7; TRBD1 matches 7 bases. The CDR3 covers 12 residues. V dropped 2 bases and J dropped 3; count of bases not matched to a gene: 1. From germline, CDR1 is GTSNPN and CDR2 SVGIG (reference sequence). The CDR3 nucleotides are TGTGCCTGGAGTTCAGGGGGCTACGAGCAGTACTTC. Translated: CAWSSGGYEQYF.

The V gene is TRBV28, the J gene TRBJ1-1; possibly TRBD1 for D (5 bases). From germline, CDR1 is MDHEN and CDR2 SYDVKM. With 3 bases removed from V and 1 base from J, the gap between germline ends came to 9 bases. The CDR3 has 14 residues. CDR3 sequence reads: CASSLGGGNTEAFF. CDR3 DNA sequence: TGTGCCAGCAGTTTGGGCGGGGGGAACACTGAAGCTTTCTTT.